The rows below give T cell receptor beta chains drawn from one sample of a study of T cell responses to AZD1222 COVID-19 vaccine. Sequencing used immunoSEQ multiplex PCR; TCRdb keeps in-frame clones, though not all of them. The sample consists of tens of thousands of clones, approximately 89% of them appearing once. The sample was peripheral blood, taken on day 0 of MenACWY control vaccination. Source of these receptors: an adult in good health. Both conserved end residues are part of each CDR3. The D gene is left open where the match is weak. Rows may omit the clone size; those that give it use once, few, many or a size class.

J gene: TRBJ1-2
clone size: .
D gene: .
CDR3 length: 14
V gene: TRBV5-1
CDR3 DNA: TGCGCCAGCAGCTTGGGGGGGAGAAACGATGGCTACACCTTC
CDR3 protein: CASSLGGRNDGYTF

J gene: TRBJ2-1
clone size: .
D gene: .
CDR3 length: 15
V gene: TRBV7-8
CDR3 DNA: TGTGCCAGCAGCTTTCGCGGGATTCGTCTGAATGAGCAGTTCTTC
CDR3 protein: CASSFRGIRLNEQFF

J gene: TRBJ2-7
clone size: .
D gene: TRBD2
CDR3 length: 16
V gene: TRBV6-6
CDR3 DNA: TGTGCCAGCAGTTGGTTCACTAGCGGGGACACCTACGAGCAGTACTTC
CDR3 protein: CASSWFTSGDTYEQYF

J gene: TRBJ1-1
clone size: once
D gene: .
CDR3 length: 14
V gene: TRBV10-1
CDR3 DNA: TGCGCCAGCAGTGAGTCGGGGAAGAACACTGAAGCTTTCTTT
CDR3 protein: CASSESGKNTEAFF

J gene: TRBJ1-2
clone size: .
D gene: .
CDR3 length: 12
V gene: TRBV28
CDR3 DNA: TGTGCCAGCAGTTTACGGCAGGGGGGCTACACCTTC
CDR3 protein: CASSLRQGGYTF

J gene: TRBJ1-3
clone size: .
D gene: .
CDR3 length: 16
V gene: TRBV28
CDR3 DNA: TGTGCCAGCAGTTCCCTAAGGACAGCGCCTGGAAACACCATATATTTT
CDR3 protein: CASSSLRTAPGNTIYF

J gene: TRBJ1-1
clone size: .
D gene: .
CDR3 length: 13
V gene: TRBV18
CDR3 DNA: TGTGCCAGCTCACCGAGCATGAACACTGAAGCTTTCTTT
CDR3 protein: CASSPSMNTEAFF

J gene: TRBJ2-3
clone size: .
D gene: .
CDR3 length: 14
V gene: TRBV4-2
CDR3 DNA: TGTGCCAGCAGCCAAGAAGCGGTCACAGATACGCAGTATTTT
CDR3 protein: CASSQEAVTDTQYF

J gene: TRBJ2-1
clone size: .
D gene: TRBD2
CDR3 length: 13
V gene: TRBV2
CDR3 DNA: TGTGCCAAAAATGGCGGGAGATACAATGAGCAGTTCTTC
CDR3 protein: CAKNGGRYNEQFF

J gene: TRBJ1-1
clone size: once
D gene: .
CDR3 length: 15
V gene: TRBV4-3
CDR3 DNA: TGCGCCAGCAGCCACGGTCGGACCTTGAACACTGAAGCTTTCTTT
CDR3 protein: CASSHGRTLNTEAFF

J gene: TRBJ1-2
clone size: .
D gene: .
CDR3 length: 14
V gene: TRBV5-1
CDR3 DNA: TGCGCCAGCAGTGTCCAGGGTAATTCCTATGGCTACACCTTC
CDR3 protein: CASSVQGNSYGYTF

J gene: TRBJ2-1
clone size: .
D gene: TRBD2
CDR3 length: 15
V gene: TRBV7-9
CDR3 DNA: TGTGCCAGCAGCCCCGGGACTAGCGGGACTAATGAGCAGTTCTTC
CDR3 protein: CASSPGTSGTNEQFF

J gene: TRBJ1-3
clone size: .
D gene: .
CDR3 length: 16
V gene: TRBV6-1
CDR3 DNA: TGTGCCAGCAGTGACCGAGTGAGAAGCTCTGGAAACACCATATATTTT
CDR3 protein: CASSDRVRSSGNTIYF

J gene: TRBJ2-7
clone size: .
D gene: TRBD1
CDR3 length: 16
V gene: TRBV25-1
CDR3 DNA: TGTGCCAGCAGTGACAGGTCCGGGACAGGGGGTAACGAGCAGTACTTC
CDR3 protein: CASSDRSGTGGNEQYF

J gene: TRBJ1-1
clone size: .
D gene: .
CDR3 length: 13
V gene: TRBV30
CDR3 DNA: TGTGCCTGGATTCCGATAATGAACACTGAAGCTTTCTTT
CDR3 protein: CAWIPIMNTEAFF

J gene: TRBJ2-1
clone size: .
D gene: TRBD2
CDR3 length: 16
V gene: TRBV7-3
CDR3 DNA: TGTGCCAGCAGCTTAATCCCTAGCGGGCGCGACAATGAGCAGTTCTTC
CDR3 protein: CASSLIPSGRDNEQFF

J gene: TRBJ1-5
clone size: .
D gene: .
CDR3 length: 14
V gene: TRBV7-9
CDR3 DNA: TGTGCCAGCAGCTTATCAGGAGGCAATCAGCCCCAGCATTTT
CDR3 protein: CASSLSGGNQPQHF

J gene: TRBJ1-6
clone size: .
D gene: .
CDR3 length: 13
V gene: TRBV15
CDR3 DNA: TGTGCCACCAGCAGAGGGCAGAATTCACCCCTCCACTTT
CDR3 protein: CATSRGQNSPLHF

J gene: TRBJ2-5
clone size: .
D gene: TRBD1
CDR3 length: 15
V gene: TRBV6-5
CDR3 DNA: TGTGCCAGCAGCCCCAAGGGGGCAGGCCAAGAGACCCAGTACTTC
CDR3 protein: CASSPKGAGQETQYF

J gene: TRBJ1-3
clone size: .
D gene: .
CDR3 length: 15
V gene: TRBV7-2
CDR3 DNA: TGTGCCAGCAGCTCAGTGGGGGGAAGTGGAAACACCATATATTTT
CDR3 protein: CASSSVGGSGNTIYF

J gene: TRBJ1-4
clone size: .
D gene: .
CDR3 length: 15
V gene: TRBV7-2
CDR3 DNA: TGTGCCAGCAGTGACCCCGGGACGGAGAATGAAAAACTGTTTTTT
CDR3 protein: CASSDPGTENEKLFF

J gene: TRBJ2-1
clone size: .
D gene: TRBD2
CDR3 length: 14
V gene: TRBV6-2/TRBV6-3
CDR3 DNA: TGTGCCAGCAGTTACGGGACTAGCGCCAATGAGCAGTTCTTC
CDR3 protein: CASSYGTSANEQFF

J gene: TRBJ2-5
clone size: .
D gene: .
CDR3 length: 14
V gene: TRBV28
CDR3 DNA: TGTGCCACCGGTGGTTTCCGGGGTGGAGAGACCCAGTACTTC
CDR3 protein: CATGGFRGGETQYF

J gene: TRBJ1-2
clone size: .
D gene: .
CDR3 length: 13
V gene: TRBV6-2/TRBV6-3
CDR3 DNA: TGTGCCAGCAACCCGGGGCAGGTCTATGGCTACACCTTC
CDR3 protein: CASNPGQVYGYTF

J gene: TRBJ2-7
clone size: .
D gene: .
CDR3 length: 13
V gene: TRBV30
CDR3 DNA: TGTGCCTGGAGTGTACCCGCCCACTACGAGCAGTACTTC
CDR3 protein: CAWSVPAHYEQYF

J gene: TRBJ1-6
clone size: .
D gene: .
CDR3 length: 18
V gene: TRBV4-3
CDR3 DNA: TGCGCCAGCAGCCAAGGCCGCGGGGAGCCAATCTATAATTCACCCCTCCACTTT
CDR3 protein: CASSQGRGEPIYNSPLHF

J gene: TRBJ2-1
clone size: .
D gene: TRBD2
CDR3 length: 17
V gene: TRBV27
CDR3 DNA: TGTGCCAGCAGTCTGTGGACTAGCGGGAAAGAGGGGAATGAGCAGTTCTTC
CDR3 protein: CASSLWTSGKEGNEQFF

J gene: TRBJ2-2
clone size: .
D gene: .
CDR3 length: 13
V gene: TRBV7-2
CDR3 DNA: TGTGCCAGCAGTTCCCAGGGGACCGGGGAGCTGTTTTTT
CDR3 protein: CASSSQGTGELFF

J gene: TRBJ1-6
clone size: .
D gene: .
CDR3 length: 15
V gene: TRBV25-1
CDR3 DNA: TGTGCCAGCAGTGGAGAGACAGCGATTAATTCACCCCTCCACTTT
CDR3 protein: CASSGETAINSPLHF

J gene: TRBJ2-7
clone size: .
D gene: TRBD1
CDR3 length: 15
V gene: TRBV23-1
CDR3 DNA: TGCGCCAGCAGTCTCGGGACAGGGAACACCTACGAGCAGTACTTC
CDR3 protein: CASSLGTGNTYEQYF

J gene: TRBJ1-5
clone size: .
D gene: .
CDR3 length: 14
V gene: TRBV2
CDR3 DNA: TGTGCCAGCAGCCCCGAAGGGGGCAATCAGCCCCAGCATTTT
CDR3 protein: CASSPEGGNQPQHF

J gene: TRBJ2-1
clone size: .
D gene: TRBD2
CDR3 length: 15
V gene: TRBV19
CDR3 DNA: TGTGCCAGTAGTAAACGGACTAGCGGGAGCAATGAGCAGTTCTTC
CDR3 protein: CASSKRTSGSNEQFF

J gene: TRBJ1-2
clone size: .
D gene: .
CDR3 length: 12
V gene: TRBV6-5
CDR3 DNA: TGTGCCAGCAGCCCCGGGCCCTATGGCTACACCTTC
CDR3 protein: CASSPGPYGYTF

J gene: TRBJ2-3
clone size: .
D gene: TRBD2
CDR3 length: 17
V gene: TRBV3-1/TRBV3-2
CDR3 DNA: TGTGCCAGCAGCCAGACTAGCGGTGGGTTCGGCACAGATACGCAGTATTTT
CDR3 protein: CASSQTSGGFGTDTQYF

J gene: TRBJ2-5
clone size: .
D gene: .
CDR3 length: 11
V gene: TRBV7-9
CDR3 DNA: TGTGCCAGCAGCGGGGGGGAGACCCAGTACTTC
CDR3 protein: CASSGGETQYF

J gene: TRBJ2-2
clone size: .
D gene: TRBD2
CDR3 length: 14
V gene: TRBV29-1
CDR3 DNA: TGCAGCGTTGAATTGGCGGGAGGCCGGGGGGAGCTGTTTTTT
CDR3 protein: CSVELAGGRGELFF

J gene: TRBJ1-3
clone size: .
D gene: TRBD1
CDR3 length: 15
V gene: TRBV6-5
CDR3 DNA: TGTGCCAGCGAACGGGACAGAAGCTCTGGAAACACCATATATTTT
CDR3 protein: CASERDRSSGNTIYF

J gene: TRBJ1-1
clone size: .
D gene: TRBD1
CDR3 length: 17
V gene: TRBV7-6
CDR3 DNA: TGTGCCAGCAGCTTAGTTGGGACAGGGGTTATGAACACTGAAGCTTTCTTT
CDR3 protein: CASSLVGTGVMNTEAFF

J gene: TRBJ2-7
clone size: few
D gene: TRBD1
CDR3 length: 12
V gene: TRBV28
CDR3 DNA: TGTGCCAGCAGGGCAACAGGGGTCGAGCAGTACTTC
CDR3 protein: CASRATGVEQYF

J gene: TRBJ1-2
clone size: .
D gene: TRBD1
CDR3 length: 15
V gene: TRBV27
CDR3 DNA: TGTGCCAGCAGTTCCCTCTCCGGGACAGGGAACCACTTCACCTTC
CDR3 protein: CASSSLSGTGNHFTF

J gene: TRBJ2-5
clone size: .
D gene: .
CDR3 length: 13
V gene: TRBV19
CDR3 DNA: TGTGCCAGTAGTCTCCACCCCGGGGAGACCCAGTACTTC
CDR3 protein: CASSLHPGETQYF

J gene: TRBJ1-3
clone size: few
D gene: .
CDR3 length: 14
V gene: TRBV7-9
CDR3 DNA: TGTGCCAGCAGCTTAAGTGGGCCTCGAAGCACCATATATTTT
CDR3 protein: CASSLSGPRSTIYF